This is a list of T cell receptor beta chains from one sample in a study of T cells in Graves' hyperthyroidism and ophthalmopathy. TCRdb recomputed calls from the multiplex PCR reads with MiXCR, one row per CDR3 protein. This table holds hundreds of thousands of distinct CDR3 sequences, more than 15% found once. Sequencing was carried out using blood. These receptors came from a young woman with Graves' hyperthyroidism. Each CDR3 is given without its conserved first and last residue. A D gene is named only where the DNA matches it firmly.

D gene	J gene	V gene	CDR3 protein
TRBD2	TRBJ2-3	TRBV20-1	SAEPAGGYTDTQY
TRBD1	TRBJ1-1	TRBV20-1	SASDPGQMNTEAF
TRBD1	TRBJ1-2	TRBV7-8	ASSPRQGKLYGYT
TRBD2	TRBJ2-3	TRBV29-1	SAVGTSGSTDTQY
NA	TRBJ2-5	TRBV12-3/TRBV12-4	ASSLGGQVPLAQY
NA	TRBJ1-5	TRBV27	ASSFLAGEGDQPQH
NA	TRBJ2-7	TRBV10-2	ASSEGSPDISYEQY
NA	TRBJ2-1	TRBV27	ASSWLDEQF
TRBD1	TRBJ1-2	TRBV3-1	ASSPDGQGFGYT
NA	TRBJ2-1	TRBV13	ASSLGTNEDNEQF
TRBD1	TRBJ1-1	TRBV14	ASSRSMPFTGGFTEAF
TRBD2	TRBJ2-5	TRBV7-6	ASSRGPAGGFQETQY
NA	TRBJ1-2	TRBV4-2	ASSQDAMEGVNYGYT
NA	TRBJ2-5	TRBV11-2	ASSLGWRRGQETQY
NA	TRBJ1-5	TRBV15	ATSRNIVGRNQPQH
NA	TRBJ2-5	TRBV6-5	ASSYRATQY
NA	TRBJ1-1	TRBV5-6	ASSFGRGSAF
NA	TRBJ1-2	TRBV6-5	ASSYSNRANYGYT
TRBD1	TRBJ2-1	TRBV18	ASSPQGQGIAYNEQF
NA	TRBJ2-7	TRBV5-1	ASSLPRTGQFLYEQY
NA	TRBJ1-1	TRBV6-5	ASSYEPGANTEAF
TRBD2	TRBJ2-1	TRBV3-1	ASSPISGGLNEQF
NA	TRBJ1-1	TRBV20-1	SASRSTEAF
TRBD1	TRBJ2-1	TRBV11-2	ASSFGTGLRNEQF
NA	TRBJ2-7	TRBV6-1	ASRVPSSYEQY
NA	TRBJ1-1	TRBV29-1	SVGPRLNTEAF
NA	TRBJ1-1	TRBV12-3/TRBV12-4	ASSLTYGVNTEAF